This T cell receptor beta chain was captured in a study of tumor and adjacent non-tumor tissue in lung cancer. RNA was extracted from bulk tissue without any cell sorting. Germline V gene data show CDR1 as DFQATT and CDR2 as SNEGSKA (reference sequence). Trimming took 7 bases from V and 4 from J, leaving 23 bases between them. This CDR3 spans 16 amino acids. Three rounds of nested PCR, following a modified ARM-PCR protocol, produced the TCRbeta library. From the multiplex PCR reads, TCRdb called clonotypes with MiXCR, one entry per CDR3 protein. The profile shows about 140,000 distinct CDR3 sequences, approximately 66% of them singletons.

Material: lung tumor tissue. The chain joins TRBV20-1 to TRBJ1-5, with D possibly TRBD1 on 6 matching bases. The TCR sequence derives from a man aged 55 to 69 with small cell lung cancer. CDR3 DNA: TGCAGTGTTAAGTCCAGGGGAGGACGGAGTAATCAGCCCCAGCATTTT. Its protein is CSVKSRGGRSNQPQHF.